The clone carrying this TCR beta chain was seen just once. The antigen remains unidentified. The data stem from a study of T cells in localized non-small cell lung cancer. Germline V gene sequence: CDR1 ENHRY, CDR2 SYGVKD. The CDR3 consists of 15 residues. The table came from immunoSEQ multiplex PCR; TCRdb's copy has only in-frame clones and leaves some out. The sample carries some 140,000 clones, 89% recorded once. The study, taken as a whole, reports: Tumor trailed uninvolved adjacent lung in T cell clonality, which peaked there. Because sequencing included only one region (of the tumor), heterogeneity remains possible.

Sequenced material: peripheral blood, taken before any cancer treatment. The chain couples TRBV10-3 to TRBJ2-5; TRBD1 matches 7 bases. The J call may be incorrect, as the DNA end agrees better with TRBJ2-7. This TCR derives from a female donor of 60 years or more with stage I lung adenocarcinoma. The CDR3 DNA is TGTGCCACAGGGGCAGGGACAGCTCCCTCCTACGAGCAGTACTTC. This codes for CATGAGTAPSYEQYF.